Listed below are T cell receptor beta chains from one sample, sequenced in a study of T cells in Graves' hyperthyroidism and ophthalmopathy. TCRdb itself ran the multiplex PCR reads through MiXCR, one entry per CDR3 protein. The repertoire includes under 350,000 distinct CDR3 sequences, more than 15% of them detected once, and about 51% sits in the top ten. The sequenced material came from blood. Receptors originate from a woman aged 60-75 years with Graves' ophthalmopathy. The CDR3 runs from the conserved cysteine through the conserved F or W. D genes are given only for firm matches. Part of the rows lack a size; the others show once, few, many or a class for expanded clones.

>-|many|TRBJ2-5|TRBV10-3
TGTGCCATCAGTGAGTCGAATGGGGTGGAGACCCAGTACTTC
CAISESNGVETQYF
>TRBD2|many|TRBJ2-5|TRBV4-3
TGCGCCAGCAGCCAAGATCGTGGACTAGCATCCTTGCGGGAGACCCAGTACTTC
CASSQDRGLASLRETQYF
>-|few|TRBJ1-1|TRBV4-1
TGCGCCAGCAGCCAGATCCCGAGCATACAATGGGCCACTGAAGCTTTCTTT
CASSQIPSIQWATEAFF
>-|few|TRBJ2-2|TRBV5-1
TGCGCCAGCAGCGCTACAGTTGGTGCCGGGGAGCTGTTTTTT
CASSATVGAGELFF
>TRBD1|-|TRBJ1-5|TRBV19
TGTGCCAGTAGTATGGGGACAGGGAATCAGCCCCAGCATTTT
CASSMGTGNQPQHF
>TRBD1|many|TRBJ2-7|TRBV7-2
TGTGCCAGCAGCCCCCAGGGGGTCCTCTCCAACGAGCAGTACTTC
CASSPQGVLSNEQYF
>-|many|TRBJ2-5|TRBV18
TGTGCCAGCTCACCACCGTTAGAGACCCAGTACTTC
CASSPPLETQYF
>TRBD2|few|TRBJ2-3|TRBV7-3
TGTGCCAGCAGCTCGGGACTAGCGGGCCCTCAGGGGCGGGGGACGCAGTATTTT
CASSSGLAGPQGRGTQYF
>-|many|TRBJ2-1|TRBV20-1
TGCAGTGCTAGCCCTGGGGTATACAATGAGCAGTTCTTC
CSASPGVYNEQFF
>TRBD1|-|TRBJ2-2|TRBV7-2
TGTGCCAGCAGCTTAAGATCCGGGACAGGGGGATCCGGGGAGCTGTTTTTT
CASSLRSGTGGSGELFF
>-|many|TRBJ1-5|TRBV6-5
TGTGCCAGCAGTTACTCTCGATACGGGGATGAGCCCCAGCATTTT
CASSYSRYGDEPQHF
>TRBD1|many|TRBJ1-1|TRBV5-1
TGCGCCAGCAGCTCCTCACTAGACAGGGCGACTGAAGCTTTCTTT
CASSSSLDRATEAFF
>TRBD1|few|TRBJ2-5|TRBV5-1
TGCGCCAGCAGCCCAGGGGACAGGGCACAAGAGACCCAGTACTTC
CASSPGDRAQETQYF
>TRBD1|-|TRBJ1-2|TRBV15
TGTGCCACCAGCAGAGACCTGACAGGGGGGGGCTATAGCTACACCTTC
CATSRDLTGGGYSYTF
>TRBD2|-|TRBJ2-3|TRBV6-2/TRBV6-3
TGTGCCAGCAGATCACTAGCGGGGGGGAGCACAGATACGCAGTATTTT
CASRSLAGGSTDTQYF
>TRBD1|-|TRBJ1-2|TRBV5-1
TGCGCCAGCAGCGCCGCACTAACAGGGGCCCGTGGCTACACCTTC
CASSAALTGARGYTF
>-|few|TRBJ2-7|TRBV4-3
TGCGCCAGCAGCCAAGATTGGGGGGACGAGCAGTACTTC
CASSQDWGDEQYF
>TRBD1|many|TRBJ1-6|TRBV5-1
TGCGCCAGCAGTTACAAGACAGGGGACTATAATTCACCCCTCCACTTT
CASSYKTGDYNSPLHF
>-|many|TRBJ2-1|TRBV12-3/TRBV12-4
TGTGCCAGCAGCCACCGGGACCTTACCAATGAGCAGTTCTTC
CASSHRDLTNEQFF
>TRBD2|-|TRBJ2-1|TRBV7-9
TGTGCCAGCAGCGGTCGACTAGCGGAGTACAATGAGCAGTTCTTC
CASSGRLAEYNEQFF
>-|-|TRBJ2-7|TRBV4-3
TGCGCCAGCAGCCAAGATTTGGGACTGAAGCCCTACGAGCAGTACTTC
CASSQDLGLKPYEQYF
>-|many|TRBJ1-1|TRBV6-2/TRBV6-3
TGTGCCAGCAGTCCCACCCGGACTCCGCCGCATACTGAAGCTTTCTTT
CASSPTRTPPHTEAFF
>-|once|TRBJ1-2|TRBV4-3
TGCGCCAGCAGCGTAACGACAAATGACTATGGCTACACCTTC
CASSVTTNDYGYTF
>TRBD2|-|TRBJ2-2|TRBV20-1
TGCAGTGCTGAAGGGGATGGGGGAGGGTTAATCGGGGAGCTGTTTTTT
CSAEGDGGGLIGELFF
>-|few|TRBJ2-7|TRBV27
TGTGCCAGCAGTTTATGGGGGGAAACCCCCTACGAGCAGTACTTC
CASSLWGETPYEQYF
>TRBD2|-|TRBJ2-1|TRBV18
TGTGCCACCGCTGCTCGGCGGGGGGGCAACAATGAGCAGTTCTTC
CATAARRGGNNEQFF
>TRBD1|-|TRBJ2-1|TRBV7-9
TGCGCCAGCAGCCAAGATCTTACAGGGGACCTCCACGACAATGAGCAGTTCTTC
CASSQDLTGDLHDNEQFF
>TRBD1|-|TRBJ1-4|TRBV7-9
TGTGCCAGCAGCCCCGAGCAGGGGGCAACTAATGAAAAACTGTTTTTT
CASSPEQGATNEKLFF
>-|many|TRBJ2-1|TRBV14
TGTGCCAGCAGCCATTTCTCGTCCTACAATGAGCAGTTCTTC
CASSHFSSYNEQFF
>-|many|TRBJ2-1|TRBV7-2
TGTGCCAGCAGCTTAGCGTCAATTGGGCCCCACAATGAGCAGTTCTTC
CASSLASIGPHNEQFF
>TRBD1|-|TRBJ1-2|TRBV6-1
TGTGCCAGCAGTAACCGACAGGGCTATGGCTACACCTTC
CASSNRQGYGYTF
>TRBD2|few|TRBJ2-2|TRBV7-6
TGTGCCAGCAGCAGGCGGGGGGTAGAGTTCACCGGGGAGCTGTTTTTT
CASSRRGVEFTGELFF
>-|few|TRBJ2-6|TRBV4-3
TGCGCCAGCAGCCAAGAGACCGGGGCCAACGTCCTGACTTTC
CASSQETGANVLTF
>-|-|TRBJ1-3|TRBV12-3/TRBV12-4
TGTGCCAGCAGCTGGATGGCTGGAAACACCATATATTTT
CASSWMAGNTIYF
>TRBD1|many|TRBJ2-7|TRBV24-1
TGTGCCACCAGTGACCCCAAAAGGACAGGGGGTTACGAGCAGTACTTC
CATSDPKRTGGYEQYF
>-|few|TRBJ1-2|TRBV5-1
TGCGCCAGCAGCTTGGTGCAGAACTATGGCTACACCTTC
CASSLVQNYGYTF
>-|many|TRBJ1-1|TRBV5-5
TGTGCCAGCAGCTTGGCCGTGGGAAGGGCTTTCTTT
CASSLAVGRAFF
>-|-|TRBJ1-1|TRBV14
TGTGCCAGCAGCCAACTCAGCTTTCAAACTGAAGCTTTCTTT
CASSQLSFQTEAFF
>-|many|TRBJ1-1|TRBV11-2
TGTGCCAGCAGCTTAGGCACCGTGAACACTGAAGCTTTCTTT
CASSLGTVNTEAFF
>TRBD1|many|TRBJ1-6|TRBV29-1
TGCAGCGTTGCGACAGGGCTTGAGTCACCCCTCCACTTT
CSVATGLESPLHF
>-|-|TRBJ2-3|TRBV5-6
TGTGCCAGCAGCGAAATAGGGGGGAGCACAGATACGCAGTATTTT
CASSEIGGSTDTQYF
>-|many|TRBJ1-5|TRBV15
TGTGCCACCAGCAGAGGGGCCAGGGAGGATCAGCCCCAGCATTTT
CATSRGAREDQPQHF
>-|many|TRBJ2-1|TRBV5-5
TGTGCCAGCAGCCTCTTTATCATGGGGAATGAGCAGTTCTTC
CASSLFIMGNEQFF
>TRBD1|-|TRBJ1-4|TRBV12-3/TRBV12-4
TGTGCCAGCAGTTGGGACAGCAATGAAAAACTGTTTTTT
CASSWDSNEKLFF
>-|-|TRBJ2-2|TRBV6-1
TGTGCCAGCAGCCGCGTAAAGGGGAACACCGGGGAGCTGTTTTTT
CASSRVKGNTGELFF
>TRBD1|few|TRBJ1-4|TRBV19
TGTGCCAGTAGTAATCCGGGACAGGTCTTTGAAAAACTGTTTTTT
CASSNPGQVFEKLFF
>TRBD1|many|TRBJ1-1|TRBV7-9
TGTGCCAGCAGCCGACGGGACAGGGGGCTGTCTGAAGCTTTCTTT
CASSRRDRGLSEAFF